This T cell receptor beta chain was identified in a study of shared clonotypes between healthy human individuals. Trimming shortened V by 3 bases and J by 4 bases, and 19 bases separated the two germline ends. This CDR3 spans 16 amino acids. Per the germline V gene, CDR1 is SGDLS and CDR2 is YYNGEE. TCRdb's table, derived via immunoSEQ multiplex PCR, lists solely in-frame clones and lacks some. Of fewer than 1.8 million clones listed, 98% to 99% are singletons. Only one count was recorded for this clone. The gene calls are TRBV9 and TRBJ1-1, with D unresolved. The sample was naive CD4+ T cells sorted from blood. Indicated subset: CD45RA+ positively selected. This clonotype originated in a young man in good health. DNA for the CDR3: TGTGCCAGCAGCGCCCAGGTTTACCCTTCGTCCACTGAAGCTTTCTTT. Protein product: CASSAQVYPSSTEAFF.